The 19 T cell receptor beta chains reported below all come from one sample, sequenced in a study of T-cell reconstitution after alpha-beta-depleted transplantation in children. Unique molecular identifiers were incorporated into the prepared TCRbeta library. TCRdb reanalysed the PCR reads using MiXCR and keeps one entry per CDR3 protein. The table records 90,000 to 100,000 distinct CDR3 sequences, about 22% of them present only once. Material: PBMCs, obtained before TCRalphabeta/CD19-depleted stem cell transplant. These receptors all come from a boy aged 2 to 9 with acute lymphoblastic leukemia, due to receive a stem cell transplant.

This clonotype came up many times. The chain couples TRBV6-4 to TRBJ2-3; 8 bases map to TRBD2. Unmatched junction bases numbered 2, after V lost 4 bases and J lost 2 bases. This CDR3 has 14 residues. The V gene's germline CDR1 is MRHNA and CDR2 SNTAGT. As DNA, the CDR3 is TGTGCCAGCAGTGCGGGAGGGCCCACAGATACGCAGTATTTT. Its protein is CASSAGGPTDTQYF.

This clonotype came up a few times. The rearrangement links TRBV4-3 to TRBJ2-7; a weak D match, TRBD2 (6 bases). Trimming took off 1 base at V and 7 bases at J, with 17 bases between the two ends. The germline V gene encodes CDR1 LGHNA and CDR2 YSLEER. The CDR3 runs to 15 residues. CDR3 in amino acids: CASSQGGAKEGEQYF. Here the CDR3 DNA reads TGCGCCAGCAGCCAAGGCGGGGCAAAGGAGGGGGAGCAGTACTTC.

The V gene is TRBV7-9, the J gene TRBJ2-5; 9 nucleotides match TRBD2. Per the germline V gene, CDR1 is SEHNR and CDR2 is FQNEAQ (reference sequence). The CDR3 loop spans 12 amino acids. Trimming took 8 bases from V and 4 from J; bases not matched to a gene: 2. CDR3 in DNA: TGTGCCAGCGGGCGGGAGGGAGAGACCCAGTACTTC. This encodes CASGREGETQYF.

At least ten counts were recorded for this clonotype. The chain uses TRBV7-6 and TRBJ2-1; no reliable D call. V gave up 1 base and J gave up 2 bases, with 9 bases separating them. Germline lookup yields CDR1 SGHVS and CDR2 FNYEAQ. CDR3 length: 15 residues. The CDR3 region is CASSLGSTAYNEQFF. The CDR3 DNA is TGTGCCAGCAGCTTAGGAAGTACTGCCTACAATGAGCAGTTCTTC.

The chain employs TRBV28 and TRBJ2-1, with D hard to call. The V gene lost 8 bases and the J gene lost 8 bases, with 19 bases spanning the gap. The CDR3 runs 14 residues. The germline V gene encodes CDR1 MDHEN and CDR2 SYDVKM. CDR3 loop: CASAGYRAGDEQFF. Written as DNA, the CDR3 is TGTGCCAGCGCCGGATACCGGGCCGGTGATGAGCAGTTCTTC. Complete variable domain (other parts from reference TRBV28 and TRBJ2-1): DVKVTQSSRYLVKRTGEKVFLECVQDMDHENMFWYRQDPGLGLRLIYFSYDVKMKEKGDIPEGYSVSREKKERFSLILESASTNQTSMYLCASAGYRAGDEQFFGPGTRLTVL.

The rearrangement joins TRBV20-1 to TRBJ2-3, with 7 bases lining up with TRBD2. Germline V gene sequence: CDR1 DFQATT, CDR2 SNEGSKA (reference sequence). V lost 0 bases, J lost 4 bases, and 10 bases stayed unmatched. CDR3 length equals 16 residues. The CDR3, as DNA: TGCAGTGCTAGAGAGGTTTGGCGGGAGTTCTCAGATACGCAGTATTTT. Translated, it gives CSAREVWREFSDTQYF.

This sequence joins TRBV20-1 and TRBJ1-1; D possibly corresponds to TRBD1 (5 bases). The V gene's germline CDR1 is DFQATT and CDR2 SNEGSKA (reference sequence). The CDR3 has 14 residues. V gave up 6 bases and J gave up 6 bases, with 20 bases separating them. This CDR3 reads CSADTGTIKAEAFF. CDR3 in DNA: TGCAGTGCCGATACCGGGACGATTAAGGCTGAAGCTTTCTTT.

This sequence joins TRBV7-8 and TRBJ2-7, with 7 bases identical to TRBD1. This CDR3 contains 15 residues. Germline CDR1 and CDR2: SGHVS and FQNEAQ. J lost 0 bases, V lost 5 bases, and 7 bases had no gene match. DNA for the CDR3: TGTGCCAGCAGCGGAGAGAGGGACAGCTCCTACGAGCAGTACTTC. It codes for CASSGERDSSYEQYF. Looking up the rest from reference TRBV7-8 and TRBJ2-7 gives the full variable domain: GAGVSQSPRYKVAKRGQDVALRCDPISGHVSLFWYQQALGQGPEFLTYFQNEAQLDKSGLPSDRFFAERPEGSVSTLKIQRTQQEDSAVYLCASSGERDSSYEQYFGPGTRLTVT.

This clonotype was seen a handful of times. The chain links TRBV20-1 to TRBJ1-6; D not resolved. Trimming stripped 7 bases from V and 9 bases from J, with 22 bases between. The germline CDR1 and CDR2 sequences are DFQATT and SNEGSKA (reference sequence). CDR3 size: 15 residues. Here the CDR3 DNA reads TGCAGTGGGTACTTTGGCGGGGAATGGAGTTCACCCCTCCACTTT. This translates into CSGYFGGEWSSPLHF.

The rearrangement joins TRBV30 to TRBJ2-2, with 7 bases lining up with TRBD1. The CDR3 is 16 residues long. Germline-derived CDR1 and CDR2 are GTSNPN and SVGIG (reference sequence). V lost 0 bases, J lost 1 base, and 5 bases stayed unmatched. CDR3 coding DNA: TGTGCCTGGAGTGTTCGGTACAGGGGGAACACCGGGGAGCTGTTTTTT. It is translated as CAWSVRYRGNTGELFF.

This clonotype appeared a few times. The gene calls are TRBV20-1 and TRBJ1-1; the D gene is possibly TRBD1 (6 bases). Germline CDR1 is DFQATT and CDR2 is SNEGSKA (reference sequence). The CDR3 loop spans 11 amino acids. The V end lost 8 bases, the J end lost 7 bases, and 14 bases lay between the germline ends. The DNA of the CDR3 is TGCAGTCTTAAAGGGGGTTTTGAAGCTTTCTTT. Amino acids: CSLKGGFEAFF.

This clonotype was picked up many times. The chain links TRBV5-1 to TRBJ2-1; 7 bases fit TRBD2. V shed 4 bases, J shed 10 bases, and the junction held 11 bases outside the gene matches. Germline loops: CDR1 SGHRS, CDR2 YFSETQ. The CDR3 has 14 residues. The CDR3 sequence is CASSVNLAEAEQFF. Written as DNA, the CDR3 is TGCGCCAGCAGCGTTAACCTAGCGGAGGCCGAGCAGTTCTTC.

This clonotype has ten or more counts. V gene TRBV7-9 combines with J gene TRBJ2-3, with D possibly matching TRBD2 (6 bases). Germline values: CDR1 SEHNR, CDR2 FQNEAQ (reference sequence). The CDR3 runs to 14 residues. The germline V and J ends were trimmed by 7 bases and 6 bases, with 17 bases remaining between them. In DNA form, the CDR3 reads TGTGCCAGCAACGGAGGGATGAACGAGGATACGCAGTATTTT. Translation gives CASNGGMNEDTQYF. Full variable domain (remainder filled in from reference TRBV7-9 and TRBJ2-3): DTGVSQNPRHKITKRGQNVTFRCDPISEHNRLYWYRQTLGQGPEFLTYFQNEAQLEKSRLLSDRFSAERPKGSFSTLEIQRTEQGDSAMYLCASNGGMNEDTQYFGPGTRLTVL.

The chain joins TRBV28 to TRBJ2-5; perhaps D is TRBD1 or TRBD2 (5 bases each). V shed 6 bases and J shed 5 bases, with 22 bases lying between them. Germline values: CDR1 MDHEN, CDR2 SYDVKM. The CDR3 is 16 amino acids. The CDR3 nucleotides are TGTGCCAGCAGCAGGTCGCCCCGCGAGGGGCAGGAGACCCAGTACTTC. The encoded protein is CASSRSPREGQETQYF.

The chain carries TRBV21-1 and TRBJ2-7; the table's D call, TRBD2, has no DNA check behind it. TRBV21-1 is a recognized pseudogene. The CDR3 totals 15 residues. The CDR3 DNA is TGTGCCTCTTGGGAAACGCGGGAGGGCTCCTACGAGCAGTACTTC. It codes for CASWETREGSYEQYF.

This sequence joins TRBV7-8 and TRBJ2-3, with 8 bases lining up with TRBD1. CDR3 length equals 19 residues. Germline V gene sequence: CDR1 SGHVS, CDR2 FQNEAQ. Trimming at V came to 5 bases and at J to 0 bases, leaving 16 bases not matched to a gene. The CDR3 coding sequence is TGTGCCAGCAGCCCTGGACAGGGAATCCGGCCTGATAGCACAGATACGCAGTATTTT. Amino acids: CASSPGQGIRPDSTDTQYF.

The sample holds a few counts of this clonotype. The chain joins TRBV20-1 to TRBJ2-7, with unresolved D. The ends were cut back, 7 bases at V and 3 bases at J, with 10 bases in the middle. Germline V CDR1 and CDR2: DFQATT, SNEGSKA (reference sequence). This CDR3 comprises 11 residues. The CDR3, as DNA: TGCAGTGGAGCTCTCCTCTACGAGCAGTACTTC. Its protein product is CSGALLYEQYF.

This clonotype was seen ten or more times. The chain employs TRBV18 and TRBJ2-7; D might be TRBD1 (6 bases). Trimming left V 3 bases short and J 1 base short, with 19 bases between. The CDR3 runs 17 residues. Germline lookup yields CDR1 KGHSH and CDR2 LQKENI. CDR3 amino acids: CASSPIQGTGISYEQYF. The CDR3 DNA reads as TGTGCCAGCTCACCTATTCAAGGTACAGGGATATCCTACGAGCAGTACTTC.

V usage is TRBV18 and J usage is TRBJ2-7; TRBD1 aligns across 7 bases. The ends lost 4 bases at V and 7 bases at J; junction bases unmatched: 7. The CDR3 length is 13 residues. CDR1 and CDR2 (germline): KGHSH, LQKENI. The CDR3 loop is CASSLRQGKEQYF. DNA for the CDR3: TGTGCCAGCTCACTGAGACAGGGCAAGGAGCAGTACTTC.